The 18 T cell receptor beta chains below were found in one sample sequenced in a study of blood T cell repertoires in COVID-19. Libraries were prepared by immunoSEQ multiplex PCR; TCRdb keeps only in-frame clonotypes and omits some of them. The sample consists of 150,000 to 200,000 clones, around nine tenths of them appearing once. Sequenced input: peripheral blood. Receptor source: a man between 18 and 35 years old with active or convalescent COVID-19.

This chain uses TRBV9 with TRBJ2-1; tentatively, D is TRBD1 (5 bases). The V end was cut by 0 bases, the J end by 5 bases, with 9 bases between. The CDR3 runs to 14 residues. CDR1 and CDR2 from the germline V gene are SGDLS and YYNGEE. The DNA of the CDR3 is TGTGCCAGCAGCGTAGGGACATCTAACAATGAGCAGTTCTTC. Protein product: CASSVGTSNNEQFF.

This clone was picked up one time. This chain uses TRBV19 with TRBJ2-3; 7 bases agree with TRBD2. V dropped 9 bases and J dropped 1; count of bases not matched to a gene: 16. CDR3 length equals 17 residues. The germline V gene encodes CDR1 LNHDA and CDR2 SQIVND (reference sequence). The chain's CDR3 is CASAQGGPGGGTDTQYF. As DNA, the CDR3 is TGTGCCAGCGCTCAGGGAGGGCCAGGTGGTGGCACAGATACGCAGTATTTT. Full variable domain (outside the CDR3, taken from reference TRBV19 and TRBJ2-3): DGGITQSPKYLFRKEGQNVTLSCEQNLNHDAMYWYRQDPGQGLRLIYYSQIVNDFQKGDIAEGYSVSREKKESFPLTVTSAQKNPTAFYLCASAQGGPGGGTDTQYFGPGTRLTVL.

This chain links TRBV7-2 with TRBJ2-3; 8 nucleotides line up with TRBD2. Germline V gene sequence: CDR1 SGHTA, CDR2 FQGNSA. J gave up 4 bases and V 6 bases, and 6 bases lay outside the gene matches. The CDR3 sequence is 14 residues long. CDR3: CASSFSGGSDTQYF. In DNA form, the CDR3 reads TGTGCCAGCAGTTTCTCGGGGGGGTCAGATACGCAGTATTTT.

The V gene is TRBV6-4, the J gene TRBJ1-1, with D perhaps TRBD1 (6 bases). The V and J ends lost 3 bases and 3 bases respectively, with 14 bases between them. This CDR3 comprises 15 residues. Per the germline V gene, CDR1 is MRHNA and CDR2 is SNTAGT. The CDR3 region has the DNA TGTGCCAGCAGTGAGGGGGCCGTCAGGGACACTGAAGCTTTCTTT. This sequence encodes CASSEGAVRDTEAFF.

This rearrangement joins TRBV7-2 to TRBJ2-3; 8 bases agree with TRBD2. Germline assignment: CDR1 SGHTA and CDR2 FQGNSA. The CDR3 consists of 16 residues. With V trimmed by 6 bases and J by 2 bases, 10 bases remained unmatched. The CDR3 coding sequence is TGTGCCAGCAGAACACTAGCGGAGCTTAACACAGATACGCAGTATTTT. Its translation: CASRTLAELNTDTQYF.

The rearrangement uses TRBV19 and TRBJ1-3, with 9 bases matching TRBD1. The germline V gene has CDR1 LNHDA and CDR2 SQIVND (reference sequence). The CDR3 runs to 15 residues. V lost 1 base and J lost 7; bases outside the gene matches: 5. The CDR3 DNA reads TGTGCCAGTAGTATAGGTGGGACAGGGCCGAACACCATATATTTT. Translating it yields CASSIGGTGPNTIYF.

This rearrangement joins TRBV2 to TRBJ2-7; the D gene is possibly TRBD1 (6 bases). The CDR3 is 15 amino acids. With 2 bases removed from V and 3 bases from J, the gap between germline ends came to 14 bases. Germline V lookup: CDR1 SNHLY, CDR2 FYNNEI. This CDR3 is CASSENTGLNYEQYV. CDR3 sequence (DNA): TGTGCCAGCAGTGAAAATACAGGGCTAAACTACGAGCAGTACGTC.

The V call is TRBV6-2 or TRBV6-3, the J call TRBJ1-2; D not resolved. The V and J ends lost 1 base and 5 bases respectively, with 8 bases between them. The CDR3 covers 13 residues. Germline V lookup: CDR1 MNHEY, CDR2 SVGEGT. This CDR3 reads CASSYYQAYGYTF. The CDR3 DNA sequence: TGTGCCAGCAGTTACTACCAGGCTTATGGCTACACCTTC.

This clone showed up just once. CDR3 coding DNA: TGTGCCAACGCCCCAGAGGCAGATACGCAGTATTTT. It encodes CANAPEADTQYF. The chain couples TRBV7-9 to TRBJ2-3; D is unresolved. This CDR3 has 12 amino acids. Per germline, CDR1 SEHNR and CDR2 FQNEAQ (reference sequence). Trimming pared 10 bases from V and 4 bases from J, leaving 12 bases between.

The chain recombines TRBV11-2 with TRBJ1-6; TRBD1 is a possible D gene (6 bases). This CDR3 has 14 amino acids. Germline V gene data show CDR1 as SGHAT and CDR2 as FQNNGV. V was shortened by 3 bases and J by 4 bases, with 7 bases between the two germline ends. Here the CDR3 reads CASSLDSYNSPLHF. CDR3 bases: TGTGCCAGCAGCTTGGACAGTTATAATTCACCCCTCCACTTT. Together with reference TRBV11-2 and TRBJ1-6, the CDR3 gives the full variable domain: EAGVAQSPRYKIIEKRQSVAFWCNPISGHATLYWYQQILGQGPKLLIQFQNNGVVDDSQLPKDRFSAERLKGVDSTLKIQPAKLEDSAVYLCASSLDSYNSPLHFGNGTRLTVT.

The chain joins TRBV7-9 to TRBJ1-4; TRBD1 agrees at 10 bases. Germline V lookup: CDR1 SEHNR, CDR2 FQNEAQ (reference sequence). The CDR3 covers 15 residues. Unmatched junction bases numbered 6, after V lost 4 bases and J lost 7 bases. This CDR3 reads CASSSTGGWGEKLFF. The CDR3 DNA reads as TGTGCCAGCAGCTCGACAGGGGGCTGGGGTGAAAAACTGTTTTTT.

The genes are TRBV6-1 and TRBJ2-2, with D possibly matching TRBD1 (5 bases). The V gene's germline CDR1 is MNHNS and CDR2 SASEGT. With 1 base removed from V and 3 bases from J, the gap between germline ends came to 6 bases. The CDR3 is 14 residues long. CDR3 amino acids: CASSEGRDTGELFF. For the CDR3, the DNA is TGTGCCAGCAGTGAAGGCAGGGACACCGGGGAGCTGTTTTTT.

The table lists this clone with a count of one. CDR3 sequence (DNA): TGTGCCAGTAGTATTTTATTTCGCAGGGAATATAGCAATCAGCCCCAGCATTTT. Its translation is CASSILFRREYSNQPQHF. This chain connects TRBV19 to TRBJ1-5; D is possibly TRBD1 (5 bases). Per the germline V gene, CDR1 is LNHDA and CDR2 is SQIVND (reference sequence). There are 18 residues in the CDR3. V dropped 3 bases and J dropped 0 bases, with 18 bases sitting between them.

The CDR3 loop is CASRWGGDQYV. In nucleotides, the CDR3 is TGTGCCAGCAGATGGGGAGGGGACCAGTACGTC. This chain connects TRBV2 to TRBJ2-7, with TRBD2 identical over 7 bases. CDR3 length equals 11 residues. V lost 6 bases to trimming and J lost 10 bases; unmatched junction nucleotides: 6. Germline V gene lookup returns CDR1 SNHLY and CDR2 FYNNEI.

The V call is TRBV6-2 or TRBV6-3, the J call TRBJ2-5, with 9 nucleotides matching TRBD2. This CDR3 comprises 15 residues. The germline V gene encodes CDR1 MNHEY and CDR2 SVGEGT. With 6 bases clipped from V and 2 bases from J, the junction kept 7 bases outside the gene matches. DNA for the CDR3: TGTGCCAGCAGCACCGGGACTAGCCTACAAGAGACCCAGTACTTC. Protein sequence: CASSTGTSLQETQYF.

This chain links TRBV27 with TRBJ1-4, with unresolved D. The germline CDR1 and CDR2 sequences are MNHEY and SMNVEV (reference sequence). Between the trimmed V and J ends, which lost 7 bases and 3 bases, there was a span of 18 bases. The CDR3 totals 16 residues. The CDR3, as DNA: TGTGCCAGCACCTTCCGGGCAGGAGGTCCTAATGAAAAACTGTTTTTT. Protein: CASTFRAGGPNEKLFF.

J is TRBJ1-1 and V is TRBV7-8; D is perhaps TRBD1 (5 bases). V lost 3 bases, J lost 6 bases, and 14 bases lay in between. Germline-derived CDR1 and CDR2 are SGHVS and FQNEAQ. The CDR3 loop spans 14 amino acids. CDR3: CASSLDNWGAEAFF. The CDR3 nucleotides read TGTGCCAGCAGCTTGGATAATTGGGGGGCTGAAGCTTTCTTT.

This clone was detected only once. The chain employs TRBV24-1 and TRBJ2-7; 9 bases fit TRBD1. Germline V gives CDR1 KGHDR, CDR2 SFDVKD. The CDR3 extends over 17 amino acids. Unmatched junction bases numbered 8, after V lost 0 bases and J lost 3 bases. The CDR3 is CATSDLDPTTGGYEQYF. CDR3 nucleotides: TGTGCCACCAGTGATTTGGATCCGACGACAGGGGGCTACGAGCAGTACTTC.